Sequencing of this TCR beta chain was carried out in a study of T cell responses to AZD1222 COVID-19 vaccine. Study-wide findings and caveats: At study baseline, merely five or six AZD1222 recipients were seropositive.

The table lists this clone with a count of one. Antigen unknown. CDR1 is MNHEY and CDR2 is SVGAGI in the germline V gene. V was shortened by 0 bases and J by 4 bases, with 6 bases between the two germline ends. CDR3 length: 14 amino acids. Method: immunoSEQ multiplex PCR; TCRdb's copy keeps in-frame clones and lacks some. The sample shows 250,000 to 300,000 clones, almost 95% of them seen only once. Recipients boosted at about 4 weeks or about 12 weeks are pooled. This sequence joins TRBV6-5 and TRBJ2-2; TRBD2 is a possible D gene (6 bases). This sample comprised peripheral blood, obtained 28 days after the second AZD1222 dose. The source is an adult who received the AZD1222 COVID-19 vaccine. In DNA, the CDR3 is TGTGCCAGCAGTTACTCCGGGGGCACCGGGGAGCTGTTTTTT. This translates into CASSYSGGTGELFF.